This TCR beta chain was documented in a study of T cells in Graves' hyperthyroidism and ophthalmopathy. Overall study: Peripheral blood was collected at initial diagnosis, before any treatment.

The table lists this clonotype with many counts. Active moderate-to-severe ophthalmopathy, Clinical Activity Score at least 3, NOSPECS at least 4, under 3 months' duration. Fresh peripheral blood, about 9.6 ml, yielded the PBMCs. The V and J ends lost 1 base and 2 bases respectively, with 8 bases between them. Germline CDR1 reads SGHTA; CDR2 reads FQGNSA. The CDR3 has 15 residues. The investigators amplified TCR beta CDR3 regions from RNA transcripts. HTBI primers drove first-round RT-PCR of the TCR CDR3. TCRdb passed the multiplex PCR reads through MiXCR, listing each CDR3 protein once. The sample includes hundreds of thousands of distinct CDR3 sequences, around 24% of them seen just once.

The sequence was collected from a woman aged 40-49 years with Graves' ophthalmopathy. V usage is TRBV7-2 and J usage is TRBJ2-2, with TRBD2 as a possible D gene (5 bases). Input material: blood. CDR3 region: CASSLGGRNTGELFF. The CDR3 bases are TGTGCCAGCAGCTTAGGAGGGAGAAACACCGGGGAGCTGTTTTTT.